Below are 15 T cell receptor beta chains sequenced from a single sample in a study of T cells after posttransplantation cyclophosphamide. Sequenced by immunoSEQ multiplex PCR; TCRdb stores in-frame clones only, minus some. The sample lists 50,000 to 60,000 clones, approximately 94% occurring once. Sequenced input: PBMCs. The origin of the receptors is a woman in her twenties or thirties in good health and a related stem cell transplant donor.

This chain links TRBV4-1 with TRBJ2-7; 8 nucleotides agree with TRBD1. Germline V gene sequence: CDR1 MGHRA, CDR2 YSYEKL. J was trimmed by 5 bases and V by 5 bases; bases with no gene match: 8. This CDR3 is 14 amino acids long. CDR3 bases: TGCGCCAGCAGCTGGCGGGACAGGACTGACGAGCAGTACTTC. This encodes CASSWRDRTDEQYF.

This clone was observed once. The chain has TRBV7-9 and TRBJ1-3, with 10 bases lining up with TRBD1. The CDR3 contains 15 residues. CDR1 and CDR2 (germline): SEHNR, FQNEAQ (reference sequence). The junction had 6 bases not matched to a gene; V was cut back by 5 bases and J by 5 bases. The CDR3 nucleotides read TGTGCCAGCAGCCCGACAGGGGGCCTAAGAAACACCATATATTTT. Amino acids: CASSPTGGLRNTIYF.

This chain links TRBV6-1 with TRBJ1-2, with D possibly being TRBD1 (6 bases). The CDR3 is made up of 13 amino acids. Trimming shortened V by 7 bases and J by 7 bases, and 16 bases separated the two germline ends. Germline assignment: CDR1 MNHNS and CDR2 SASEGT. The CDR3 reads CASTTGHPRGYTF. In DNA form, the CDR3 reads TGTGCCAGCACTACGGGACACCCTCGTGGCTACACCTTC.

This sequence joins TRBV6-4 and TRBJ2-3; the D gene is possibly TRBD2 (7 bases). V was cut by 2 bases and J by 2 bases, with 8 bases left in between. This CDR3 has 14 residues. The germline V gene has CDR1 MRHNA and CDR2 SNTAGT. This CDR3 is CASSDGGATDTQYF. The CDR3 DNA is TGTGCCAGCAGTGACGGGGGGGCCACAGATACGCAGTATTTT.

V is TRBV12-5 and J is TRBJ1-5; maybe TRBD1 (5 bases). The CDR3 consists of 17 residues. Germline lookup yields CDR1 LGHNT and CDR2 FRNRAP. The V end was cut by 3 bases, the J end by 0 bases, with 15 bases between. CDR3 residues: CASGFRVWGDSNQPQHF. The CDR3 bases are TGTGCTAGTGGTTTCCGAGTTTGGGGGGATAGCAATCAGCCCCAGCATTTT.

The chain uses TRBV18 and TRBJ2-6, with D unresolved. Trimming took off 4 bases at V and 3 bases at J, with 16 bases between the two ends. In germline, CDR1 is KGHSH, CDR2 LQKENI. The CDR3 extends over 17 amino acids. The CDR3 loop is CASSLRAISDGANVLTF. Written as DNA, the CDR3 is TGTGCCAGCTCACTCCGCGCTATCTCTGATGGGGCCAACGTCCTGACTTTC.

The rearrangement uses TRBV4-3 and TRBJ2-3, with 13 nucleotides matching TRBD2. The junction had 14 bases not matched to a gene; V was cut back by 2 bases and J by 6 bases. Germline loops: CDR1 LGHNA, CDR2 YSLEER. There are 19 residues in the CDR3. CDR3 nucleotide sequence: TGCGCCAGCAGCCAACTACTAGCGGGGGGGCCCGGTTTTCATGATACGCAGTATTTT. Its protein product is CASSQLLAGGPGFHDTQYF.

The V and J genes are TRBV9 and TRBJ2-7, with 7 bases matching TRBD2. CDR3 length: 15 residues. The trim removed 1 base at V and 2 bases at J, leaving 6 bases unmatched. From germline, CDR1 is SGDLS and CDR2 YYNGEE. The CDR3 reads CASSVQRGFTYEQYF. In nucleotides, the CDR3 is TGTGCCAGCAGCGTACAGCGGGGATTCACCTACGAGCAGTACTTC.

This rearrangement joins TRBV11-2 to TRBJ1-1, with TRBD1 matching 7 bases. Germline values: CDR1 SGHAT, CDR2 FQNNGV. V was pared by 7 bases and J by 0 bases, with 5 bases of the junction left unmatched. This CDR3 comprises 14 residues. The CDR3 reads CASTPDRVNTEAFF. The CDR3 nucleotides read TGTGCCAGCACCCCCGACAGGGTGAACACTGAAGCTTTCTTT.

The rearrangement joins TRBV9 to TRBJ1-3; no reliable D call. The CDR3 runs 15 residues. Germline V gene data show CDR1 as SGDLS and CDR2 as YYNGEE. Trimming stripped 0 bases from V and 0 bases from J, with 7 bases between. CDR3 sequence: CASSVGSSSGNTIYF. CDR3 nucleotide sequence: TGTGCCAGCAGCGTAGGTTCCAGCTCTGGAAACACCATATATTTT.

The gene calls are TRBV19 and TRBJ1-2, with TRBD1 identical over 7 bases. The CDR3 covers 15 residues. CDR1 is LNHDA and CDR2 is SQIVND in the germline V gene (reference sequence). After removal of 3 bases from V and 3 bases from J, the junction contained 7 bases not matched to a gene. DNA for the CDR3: TGTGCCAGTAGTATTGGAGGGGGCGTTGACTATGGCTACACCTTC. Its protein product is CASSIGGGVDYGYTF.

The rearrangement links TRBV7-9 to TRBJ2-1; D is possibly TRBD2 (5 bases). The CDR3 contains 18 residues. V shed 5 bases and J shed 0 bases, with 20 bases lying between them. CDR1 is SEHNR and CDR2 is FQNEAQ in the germline V gene (reference sequence). This CDR3 reads CASSLRSSDWNSYNEQFF. The DNA for the CDR3 is TGTGCCAGCAGCCTACGCTCTTCGGACTGGAACTCCTACAATGAGCAGTTCTTC.

The chain is built from TRBV6-1 and TRBJ1-2, with 9 bases identical to TRBD1. In germline, CDR1 is MNHNS, CDR2 SASEGT. The trim removed 6 bases at V and 3 bases at J, leaving 5 bases unmatched. This CDR3 has 14 residues. Here the CDR3 DNA reads TGTGCCAGCAGGGACAGGGGCGCCTACTATGGCTACACCTTC. Protein sequence: CASRDRGAYYGYTF.

The rearrangement uses TRBV6-5 and TRBJ2-7, with 9 bases that match TRBD1. The V and J ends lost 9 bases and 5 bases, in that order; junction bases with no gene match: 8. Germline lookup yields CDR1 MNHEY and CDR2 SVGAGI. The length of the CDR3 is 13 residues. CDR3 region: CARRTGAGDEQYF. The CDR3 nucleotides read TGTGCCAGAAGGACAGGGGCGGGAGACGAGCAGTACTTC.

V is TRBV29-1 and J is TRBJ2-2; D is perhaps TRBD1 (6 bases). Germline V lookup: CDR1 SQVTM, CDR2 ANQGSEA. V was pared by 3 bases and J by 6 bases, with 14 bases between. The CDR3 covers 14 residues. The CDR3 protein is CSVETGRDAGELFF. CDR3 in DNA: TGCAGCGTTGAGACAGGTAGGGACGCCGGGGAGCTGTTTTTT.